A single sample is the source of the 22 T cell receptor beta chains below, sequenced in a study of T cells after yellow fever vaccination. TCRdb itself ran the 5' RACE reads through MiXCR, one entry per CDR3 protein. Among approximately 300,000 distinct CDR3 sequences listed, more than 8.5% were seen once. Sample: PBMCs, taken on the day of the first yellow fever vaccination. All receptors derive from a man between 18 and 29 years old who received the YFV17D yellow fever vaccine.

A note on this clonotype: At one end the junction does not follow the germline gene, possibly because of a read error. The J gene is TRBJ2-6, the V gene TRBV6-5, with 8 bases lining up with TRBD1. Germline V lookup: CDR1 MNHEY, CDR2 SVGAGI. This CDR3 is 14 amino acids long. The DNA for the CDR3 is TGTGCCAGCAGTTACTCGACAGGGGCTAACGTCCTGACTTTC. Protein product: CASSYSTGANVLTF.

V usage is TRBV7-6 and J usage is TRBJ2-3, with D uncertain. Germline CDR1 SGHVS, CDR2 FNYEAQ. The ends were cut back, 1 base at V and 5 bases at J, with 7 bases in the middle. This CDR3 is 13 amino acids long. The CDR3 DNA reads TGTGCCAGCAGCTTAGGATCGGAAGATACGCAGTATTTT. Translated, it gives CASSLGSEDTQYF.

A few counts support this clonotype. CDR3 amino acids: CASRGQGASTDTQYF. The CDR3 DNA reads as TGTGCCAGCAGGGGCCAGGGGGCAAGCACAGATACGCAGTATTTT. The V gene is TRBV28, the J gene TRBJ2-3; 8 bases are a match to TRBD1. Germline values: CDR1 MDHEN, CDR2 SYDVKM. Trimming took 6 bases from V and 0 from J; bases not matched to a gene: 5. The length of the CDR3 is 15 residues.

In this sample, this clonotype turned up a few times. The rearrangement joins TRBV29-1 to TRBJ1-5, with a tentative D call TRBD1 (5 bases). Trimming took 4 bases from V and 0 from J, leaving 13 bases between them. Germline V gene data show CDR1 as SQVTM and CDR2 as ANQGSEA. There are 15 residues in the CDR3. CDR3 loop: CSVALGGNSNQPQHF. CDR3 nucleotides: TGCAGCGTTGCTTTGGGGGGGAATAGCAATCAGCCCCAGCATTTT.

Many counts were recorded for this clonotype. This chain joins TRBV29-1 and TRBJ2-2, with 11 bases that match TRBD2. CDR1 is SQVTM, CDR2 ANQGSEA, per germline. The length of the CDR3 is 13 residues. This chain's CDR3 is CTGTSGNTGELFF. The CDR3 DNA reads as TGCACGGGGACTAGCGGGAACACCGGGGAGCTGTTTTTT.

This clonotype occurred a few times. This rearrangement joins TRBV5-8 to TRBJ2-3, with 15 bases lining up with TRBD2. The V segment lost 3 bases and the J segment 8 bases; nucleotides outside the gene matches: 4. The CDR3 runs to 15 residues. Germline V CDR1 and CDR2: SGHTS, YDEGEE. CDR3 bases: TGTGCCAGCAGCTCACGGACTAGCGGGGGGGTTACGCAGTATTTT. Residues: CASSSRTSGGVTQYF.

By share, this clonotype counts as medium-sized (0.01 to 0.1%). The chain combines TRBV5-1 with TRBJ2-3; D is unresolved. This CDR3 is built from 13 residues. Deletions cut 4 bases from V and 1 base from J, with 7 bases between. Per germline, CDR1 SGHRS and CDR2 YFSETQ. The chain's CDR3 is CASSPDRTDTQYF. The DNA of the CDR3 is TGCGCCAGCAGCCCCGACCGCACAGATACGCAGTATTTT.

CDR3 sequence: CASQRWDNNYGYTF. In DNA, the CDR3 is TGTGCCAGCCAACGCTGGGACAACAACTATGGCTACACCTTC. V gene TRBV2 combines with J gene TRBJ1-2; possible D gene TRBD1, 6 bases. This CDR3 has 14 amino acids. The V gene's germline CDR1 is SNHLY and CDR2 FYNNEI. V lost 8 bases, J lost 2 bases, and 15 bases lay in between.

There are a few counts of this clonotype. This chain joins TRBV12-3 or TRBV12-4 and TRBJ2-3; TRBD2 matches 11 bases. The CDR3 consists of 15 residues. The V and J ends lost 7 bases and 2 bases, in that order; junction bases with no gene match: 5. The CDR3 loop is CASTLGLAATDTQYF. CDR3 bases: TGTGCCAGCACCCTGGGACTAGCGGCCACAGATACGCAGTATTTT.

This chain joins TRBV12-3 or TRBV12-4 and TRBJ2-5, with D tentatively TRBD2 (6 bases). The CDR3 has 13 residues. V was clipped by 4 bases and J by 5 bases, with 11 bases between them. In nucleotides, the CDR3 is TGTGCCAGCAGTTGGGACTGGAGGGAGACCCAGTACTTC. This gives the protein CASSWDWRETQYF.

V usage is TRBV5-5 and J usage is TRBJ2-1, with 9 bases fitting TRBD2. CDR3 length equals 16 residues. CDR1 is SGHKS and CDR2 is YYEKEE in the germline V gene (reference sequence). V lost 4 bases, J lost 6 bases, and 11 bases stayed unmatched. The CDR3: CASSPAGGVSVNEQFF. In DNA, the CDR3 is TGTGCCAGCAGCCCGGCGGGGGGGGTCTCTGTCAATGAGCAGTTCTTC.

The V call is TRBV7-6, the J call TRBJ1-5, with a possible D match to TRBD1 (6 bases). The CDR3 has 15 amino acids. Per the germline V gene, CDR1 is SGHVS and CDR2 is FNYEAQ. The V end was cut by 5 bases, the J end by 4 bases, with 15 bases between. Written as DNA, the CDR3 is TGTGCCAGCAGCCTTGATCGGGACAAGAATCAGCCCCAGCATTTT. Translating gives CASSLDRDKNQPQHF. The full variable domain, completed using reference TRBV7-6 and TRBJ1-5, is GAGVSQSPRYKVTKRGQDVALRCDPISGHVSLYWYRQALGQGPEFLTYFNYEAQQDKSGLPNDRFSAERPEGSISTLTIQRTEQRDSAMYRCASSLDRDKNQPQHFGDGTRLSIL.

The chain carries TRBV4-3 and TRBJ1-2, with D tentatively TRBD1 (5 bases). The length of the CDR3 is 14 residues. Germline lookup yields CDR1 LGHNA and CDR2 YSLEER. The V gene lost 0 bases and the J gene lost 8 bases, with 13 bases spanning the gap. CDR3 region: CASSQDRGIYGYTF. CDR3 in DNA: TGCGCCAGCAGCCAAGATCGGGGCATCTACGGCTACACCTTC.

This sequence joins TRBV6-5 and TRBJ2-2; tentative D call: TRBD2 (7 bases). The CDR3 spans 17 residues. Germline V CDR1 and CDR2: MNHEY, SVGAGI. Trimming removed 0 bases at V and 5 bases at J, with 16 bases between. For the CDR3, the DNA is TGTGCCAGCAGTTACTCGGGGGGGCCGGGTCTGACCGGGGAGCTGTTTTTT. Translated: CASSYSGGPGLTGELFF.

This clonotype was recorded at least ten times. The chain carries TRBV7-2 and TRBJ1-1; D unresolved. This CDR3 has 14 residues. With 2 bases removed from V and 1 base from J, the gap between germline ends came to 8 bases. Germline V gene lookup returns CDR1 SGHTA and CDR2 FQGNSA. The CDR3 loop is CASSLTRENTEAFF. The CDR3 DNA is TGTGCCAGCAGCTTAACCCGGGAGAACACTGAAGCTTTCTTT.

The chain employs TRBV23-1 and TRBJ1-4; TRBD1 agrees at 7 bases. TRBV23-1 is an open reading frame whose function is uncertain. CDR3 length equals 14 residues. Losses at the gene ends were 4 bases for V and 7 bases for J; bases not matched to a gene: 6. Here the CDR3 reads CASSRWDSTEKLFF. In nucleotides, the CDR3 is TGCGCCAGCAGTCGATGGGACAGTACTGAAAAACTGTTTTTT.

This clonotype was detected only a few times. The rearrangement uses TRBV10-3 and TRBJ2-2; D ambiguous. CDR1 is ENHRY, CDR2 SYGVKD, per germline. CDR3 length: 11 residues. V was pared by 7 bases and J by 5 bases, with 5 bases between. This chain's CDR3 is CAITGTGELFF. The CDR3, as DNA: TGTGCCATCACGGGTACCGGGGAGCTGTTTTTT.

The chain links TRBV7-3 to TRBJ1-5, with a weak D call TRBD1 (6 bases). Trimming cost V 4 bases and J 5 bases, with 24 bases left between them. This CDR3 region has 18 residues. From germline, CDR1 is SGHTA and CDR2 FQGTGA. The CDR3 bases are TGTGCCAGCAGCTCGCCGGGGGCGGTGGAAAAAGAATATCAGCCCCAGCATTTT. Its translation: CASSSPGAVEKEYQPQHF.

This clonotype showed up just a few times. This sequence joins TRBV5-1 and TRBJ1-1, with D perhaps TRBD1 (5 bases). The CDR3 spans 14 residues. CDR1 and CDR2 (germline): SGHRS, YFSETQ. V was clipped by 2 bases and J by 4 bases, with 12 bases between them. The CDR3 spells CASSFMGHGTEAFF. CDR3 nucleotide sequence: TGCGCCAGCAGCTTCATGGGGCATGGCACTGAAGCTTTCTTT. Full variable domain (rest looked up from reference TRBV5-1 and TRBJ1-1): KAGVTQTPRYLIKTRGQQVTLSCSPISGHRSVSWYQQTPGQGLQFLFEYFSETQRNKGNFPGRFSGRQFSNSRSEMNVSTLELGDSALYLCASSFMGHGTEAFFGQGTRLTVV.

The chain joins TRBV27 to TRBJ1-2, with D perhaps matching TRBD1 (6 bases). V lost 5 bases to trimming and J lost 8 bases, with 18 bases between them. Looked up from germline, CDR1 is MNHEY and CDR2 is SMNVEV (reference sequence). This CDR3 contains 14 residues. The CDR3 nucleotides read TGTGCCAGCAGTAGACAGGAAGGGGGGATCGGCTACACCTTC. This encodes CASSRQEGGIGYTF.

This clonotype appeared a few times. The gene calls are TRBV28 and TRBJ1-2, with 9 bases lining up with TRBD1. Trimming took 6 bases from V and 4 from J; bases not matched to a gene: 6. CDR1 and CDR2 from the germline V gene are MDHEN and SYDVKM. CDR3 size: 14 residues. The CDR3 region has the DNA TGTGCCAGCAGAAGGACAGGGGATCGCTATGGCTACACCTTC. It yields the protein CASRRTGDRYGYTF.

V is TRBV7-8 and J is TRBJ2-1; TRBD2 might be the D (6 bases). The CDR3 is 14 residues long. CDR1 and CDR2 (germline): SGHVS, FQNEAQ. The ends were cut back, 7 bases at V and 9 bases at J, with 19 bases in the middle. The CDR3 nucleotides are TGTGCCAGCACCCTAGCGCCCCTCCGCTCTGAGCAGTTCTTC. Translation gives CASTLAPLRSEQFF.